This TCR beta chain was obtained from a study of OX40 agonist ivuxolimab in advanced cancers. This table comes from immunoSEQ multiplex PCR, and its TCRdb copy is limited to in-frame clones, with some not included. The sample contains about 28,000 clones, about 82% of which appear only once. In its sample, this clone was seen once. Antigen: not known. Overall study results and limits: Partial responders at 0.1-3.0 mg/kg had among the lowest clonal expansion.

This CDR3 has 15 residues. The V segment lost 4 bases and the J segment 4 bases; nucleotides outside the gene matches: 9. Germline V gene data show CDR1 as SGHVS and CDR2 as FQNEAQ. Sequencing was performed on CD4+ or CD8+ T cells sorted from blood, taken in a trial of the OX40 agonist ivuxolimab. The rearrangement links TRBV7-8 to TRBJ1-1, with TRBD1 matching over 7 bases. The source of this sequence is an adult with an advanced solid tumor such as melanoma, head and neck, liver or kidney cancer. The CDR3 bases are TGTGCCAGCAGCTCAAATCAGGGGGGAGCCACTGAAGCTTTCTTT. Amino acids: CASSSNQGGATEAFF.